There are many counts of the clone carrying this TCR beta chain. Its specificity is not known. These data originate in a study of Graves' ophthalmopathy and Graves' hyperthyroidism. Study background: Stable hyperthyroidism denotes an absence of ophthalmopathy throughout 18 months of follow-up.

As the template, RNA transcripts were used to amplify TCR beta CDR3 regions. HTBI-primed RT-PCR formed the first round, and a multiplex PCR formed the second. One entry per CDR3 protein results from TCRdb running MiXCR on the multiplex PCR reads. The profile covers over a million distinct CDR3 sequences, with roughly 35% appearing a single time and roughly 10% taken by the ten largest. Hyperthyroidism in these 18- to 65-year-old patients was newly diagnosed, lasting under 2 months. The CDR3 has 15 residues. Germline values: CDR1 LNHDA, CDR2 SQIVND (reference sequence). Trimming pared 8 bases from V and 1 base from J, leaving 17 bases between. Study outcomes and limitations: The blood repertoire also included most expanded thyroid clonotypes above 0.001 frequency.

Material for sequencing was peripheral blood or thyroid tissue (not recorded which). This receptor was taken from an adult man with Graves' hyperthyroidism. This chain links TRBV19 with TRBJ1-1, with D possibly matching TRBD1 (6 bases). The CDR3, as DNA: TGTGCCAGTCGACAGGACACCCGCGGGAACACTGAAGCTTTCTTT. It codes for CASRQDTRGNTEAFF.